This T cell receptor beta chain was recovered during a study of T cells in Graves' hyperthyroidism and ophthalmopathy (dated by TCRdb to about 2019). Regarding the study in general: Peripheral blood was collected at initial diagnosis, before any treatment. To identify distinguishing TCR V-J signatures, a discovery cohort of around 100 patients was used, comprising 43 with Graves' ophthalmopathy and 57 with stable Graves' hyperthyroidism. An independent validation cohort of around 19 hyperthyroidism patients and about 15 patients who later progressed to ophthalmopathy tested prospective prediction of ophthalmopathy. The approximately 90 discovery patients were randomly split 7:3 into training and test sets. The study also compared thyroid tissue and blood T-cell repertoires from five or six Graves' hyperthyroidism patients. Following sampling, methimazole starting at 30 mg daily was given to hyperthyroidism patients, and high-dose intravenous methylprednisolone was given to ophthalmopathy patients. The paper reports TCR Vbeta CDR3 sequencing of roughly 140 peripheral blood samples: around 45 ophthalmopathy, fewer than 80 hyperthyroidism and roughly 17 progressor patients. The study at large found these results: Most expanded thyroid clonotypes (frequency above 0.001) were also detected in blood, a finding suggesting that blood repertoires may reflect thyroid immune responses. During validation, the model predicted progression to ophthalmopathy a median of around six months ahead of onset, with around 71% sensitivity and about 72% specificity. Sample size was not statistically predetermined, and blinding of investigators to group allocation was not performed. In cross-validation, a model built on a 13 V-J signature told ophthalmopathy apart from stable hyperthyroidism with 87.88% sensitivity and roughly 81% specificity, and in testing the same model reached 80%/75%.

Including the terminal cysteine and phenylalanine, the CDR3 comprises 18 residues. Only CDR3 DNA is held: 54 bases, read in frame from base 1. For CDR1 and CDR2, the germline V gene lists MGHRA and YSYEKL. For this chain, trimming is 0 bases at the V end and 4 bases at the J end, and the number of junction bases without a gene match is 14. Moderately to severely active disease, a Clinical Activity Score of at least 3, a NOSPECS grade of at least 4, and a duration under 3 months were present in ophthalmopathy patients. Exclusion was applied to patients with uncontrolled infections, other autoimmune diseases, pregnancy or lactation. Diagnoses were established on the basis of clinical symptoms, serum thyroxine and TRAb, thyroid ultrasound, and orbital computed tomography. PBMCs were separated from 10 ml of fresh peripheral blood using Ficoll-Paque density gradient centrifugation. Total RNA was extracted using Trizol reagent, and RNA quality was assessed on an Agilent 2100 Bioanalyzer.

Details on this clonotype: What this receptor recognizes is not known. Per-nucleotide qualities are absent, and no much larger clonotype sits a single base away.

The TCR beta CDR3 regions were amplified from RNA transcripts. A first-round RT-PCR of the TCR CDR3 used the HTBI primer set with the Qiagen OneStep RT-PCR kit. Libraries were constructed in a second round of multiplex PCR, after which size selection and purification were performed. Sequencing of the libraries was done on an Illumina HiSeq2000 using paired-end 100 bp reads. The study's processing was this. SOAPnuke was used to process the raw data, throwing out any read that contained adapters or uncalled bases, had a mean Phred below 15, or lacked an exact constant-primer or identifier match. COPE v1.2.5 was used to merge high-quality paired reads, and clonotypes were defined as unique nucleotide sequences. Clonotypes were aligned to IMGT TRBV, TRBD and TRBJ reference segments using MiTCR v1.1. The analysis included only V-J combinations with a frequency above 0.0001, which together covered around 99% of the repertoires. The TCS score was defined as the ratio of F50 (clonal expansion) to E x V (chaos), calculated using BLOSUM62-based TCRdist between CDR3 peptides within each V-J. Welch's t-statistics and random forest reduced around 550 V-J features to under 15, which were used in a naive Bayes classifier (R e1071). TCRdb applied fastp at Q25 and MiXCR to the public reads, then kept only in-frame beta chains. Here each entry gathers all rows of one CDR3 protein and keeps the most common genes and DNA. The V and J calls and clone size are TCRdb's, not the authors'. This sample comprises fewer than 700,000 distinct CDR3 sequences, over 15% of them detected only once. About 16% of the sample is taken by the ten largest.

This chain joins TRBV4-1 to TRBJ1-2; the junction holds 7 bases that match TRBD1. The source material was blood. The clonotype originates from a woman between 18 and 29 years old with Graves' ophthalmopathy. CDR3 protein: CASSQEGWGDRVIYGYTF. The DNA sequence reads TGCGCCAGCAGCCAAGAGGGTTGGGGCGACAGGGTGATCTATGGCTACACCTTC.